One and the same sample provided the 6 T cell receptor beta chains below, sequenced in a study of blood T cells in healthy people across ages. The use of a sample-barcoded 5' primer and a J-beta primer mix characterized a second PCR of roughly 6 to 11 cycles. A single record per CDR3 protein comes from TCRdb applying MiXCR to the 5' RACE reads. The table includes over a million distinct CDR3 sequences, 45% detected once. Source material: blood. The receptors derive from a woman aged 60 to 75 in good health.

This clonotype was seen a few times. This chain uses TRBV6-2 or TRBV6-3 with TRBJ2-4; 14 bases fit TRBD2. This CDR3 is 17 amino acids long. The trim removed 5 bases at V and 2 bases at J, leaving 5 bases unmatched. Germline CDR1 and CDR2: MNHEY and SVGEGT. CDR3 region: CASSARTSGRTKNIQYF. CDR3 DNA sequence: TGTGCCAGCAGTGCCCGGACTAGCGGGAGGACCAAAAACATTCAGTACTTC.

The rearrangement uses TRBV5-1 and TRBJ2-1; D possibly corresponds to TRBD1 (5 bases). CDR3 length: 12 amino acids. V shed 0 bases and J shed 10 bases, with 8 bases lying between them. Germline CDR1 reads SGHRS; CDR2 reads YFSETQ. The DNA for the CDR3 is TGCGCCAGCAGCTTGGTGTACAGGGAGCAGTTCTTC. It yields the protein CASSLVYREQFF.

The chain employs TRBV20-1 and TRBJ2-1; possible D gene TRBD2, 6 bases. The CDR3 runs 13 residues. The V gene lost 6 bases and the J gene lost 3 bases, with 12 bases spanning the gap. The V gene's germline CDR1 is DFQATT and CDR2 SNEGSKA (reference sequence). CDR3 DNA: TGCAGTGCCTATAGCGGATTCTACAATGAGCAGTTCTTC. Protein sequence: CSAYSGFYNEQFF.

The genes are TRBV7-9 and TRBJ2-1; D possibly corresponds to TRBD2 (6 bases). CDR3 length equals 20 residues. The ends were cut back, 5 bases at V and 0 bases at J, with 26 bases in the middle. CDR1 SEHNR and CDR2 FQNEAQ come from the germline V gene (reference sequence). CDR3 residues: CASSINAGRAKPYSYNEQFF. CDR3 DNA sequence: TGTGCCAGCAGCATAAATGCGGGGCGGGCGAAACCTTACTCCTACAATGAGCAGTTCTTC.

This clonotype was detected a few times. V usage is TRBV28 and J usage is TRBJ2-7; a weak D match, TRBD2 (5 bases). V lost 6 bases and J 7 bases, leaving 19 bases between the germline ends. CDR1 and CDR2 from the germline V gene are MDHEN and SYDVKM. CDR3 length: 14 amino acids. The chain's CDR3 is CASSRRSEGLEQYF. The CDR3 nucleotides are TGTGCCAGCAGCCGACGTAGTGAGGGATTGGAGCAGTACTTC. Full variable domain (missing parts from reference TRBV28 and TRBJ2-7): DVKVTQSSRYLVKRTGEKVFLECVQDMDHENMFWYRQDPGLGLRLIYFSYDVKMKEKGDIPEGYSVSREKKERFSLILESASTNQTSMYLCASSRRSEGLEQYFGPGTRLTVT.

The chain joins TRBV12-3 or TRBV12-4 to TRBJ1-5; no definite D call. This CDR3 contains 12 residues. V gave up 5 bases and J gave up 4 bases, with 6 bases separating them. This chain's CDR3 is CASSMRNQPQHF. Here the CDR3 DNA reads TGTGCCAGCAGTATGCGAAATCAGCCCCAGCATTTT.